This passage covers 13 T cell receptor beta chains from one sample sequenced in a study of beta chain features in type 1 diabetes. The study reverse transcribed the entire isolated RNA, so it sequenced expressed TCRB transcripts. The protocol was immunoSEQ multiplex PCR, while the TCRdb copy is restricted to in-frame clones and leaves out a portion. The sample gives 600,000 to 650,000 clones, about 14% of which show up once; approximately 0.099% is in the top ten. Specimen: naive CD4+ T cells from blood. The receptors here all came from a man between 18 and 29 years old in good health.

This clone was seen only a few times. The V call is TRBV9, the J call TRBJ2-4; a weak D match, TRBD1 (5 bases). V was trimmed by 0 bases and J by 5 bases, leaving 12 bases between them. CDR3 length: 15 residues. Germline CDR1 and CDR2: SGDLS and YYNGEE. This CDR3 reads CASSVAPGWENIQYF. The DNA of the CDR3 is TGTGCCAGCAGCGTAGCTCCAGGGTGGGAAAACATTCAGTACTTC.

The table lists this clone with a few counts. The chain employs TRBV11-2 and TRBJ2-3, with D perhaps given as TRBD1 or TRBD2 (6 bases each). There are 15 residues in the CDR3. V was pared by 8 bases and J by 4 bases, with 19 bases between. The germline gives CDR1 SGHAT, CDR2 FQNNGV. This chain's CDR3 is CASSRGVGSADTQYF. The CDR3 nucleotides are TGTGCCAGCTCCAGGGGTGTCGGGAGCGCAGATACGCAGTATTTT.

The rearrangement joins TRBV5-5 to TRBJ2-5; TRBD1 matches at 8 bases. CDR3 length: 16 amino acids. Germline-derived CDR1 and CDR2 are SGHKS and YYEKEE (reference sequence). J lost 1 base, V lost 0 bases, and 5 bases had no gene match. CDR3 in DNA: TGTGCCAGCAGCTTGGCCACTGGACAGGGCCAAGAGACCCAGTACTTC. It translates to CASSLATGQGQETQYF. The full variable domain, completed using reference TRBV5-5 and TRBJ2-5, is DAGVTQSPTHLIKTRGQQVTLRCSPISGHKSVSWYQQVLGQGPQFIFQYYEKEERGRGNFPDRFSARQFPNYSSELNVNALLLGDSALYLCASSLATGQGQETQYFGPGTRLLVL.

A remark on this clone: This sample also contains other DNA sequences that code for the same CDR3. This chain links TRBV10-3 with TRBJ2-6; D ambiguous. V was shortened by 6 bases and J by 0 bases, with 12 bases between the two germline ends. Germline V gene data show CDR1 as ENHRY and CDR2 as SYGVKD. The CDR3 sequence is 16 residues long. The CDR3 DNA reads TGTGCCATCAGCCAGTGGGGTCCCTCTGGGGCCAACGTCCTGACTTTC. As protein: CAISQWGPSGANVLTF.

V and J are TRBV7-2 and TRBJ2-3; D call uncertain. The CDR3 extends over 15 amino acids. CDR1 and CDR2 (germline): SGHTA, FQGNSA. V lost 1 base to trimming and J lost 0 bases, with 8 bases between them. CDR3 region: CASSLGPGSTDTQYF. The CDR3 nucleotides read TGTGCCAGCAGCTTAGGGCCCGGGAGCACAGATACGCAGTATTTT.

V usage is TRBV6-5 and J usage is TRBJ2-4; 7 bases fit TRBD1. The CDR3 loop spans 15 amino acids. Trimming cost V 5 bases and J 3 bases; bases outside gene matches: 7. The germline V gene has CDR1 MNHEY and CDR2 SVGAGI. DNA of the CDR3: TGTGCCAGCAGTGGGGACAGTCTGGGCAAAAACATTCAGTACTTC. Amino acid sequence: CASSGDSLGKNIQYF.

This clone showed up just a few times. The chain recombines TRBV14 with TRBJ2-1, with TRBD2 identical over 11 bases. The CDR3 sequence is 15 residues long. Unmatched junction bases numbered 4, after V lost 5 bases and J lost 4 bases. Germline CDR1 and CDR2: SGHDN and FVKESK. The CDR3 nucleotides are TGTGCCAGCAGCAAGGTAGCGGGGGGGTACAATGAGCAGTTCTTC. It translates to CASSKVAGGYNEQFF.

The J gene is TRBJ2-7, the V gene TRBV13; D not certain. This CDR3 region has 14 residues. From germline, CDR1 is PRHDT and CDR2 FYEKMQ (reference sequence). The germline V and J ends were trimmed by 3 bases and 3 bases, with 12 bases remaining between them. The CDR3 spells CASSFTDQNYEQYF. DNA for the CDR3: TGTGCCAGCAGCTTCACAGACCAAAACTACGAGCAGTACTTC.

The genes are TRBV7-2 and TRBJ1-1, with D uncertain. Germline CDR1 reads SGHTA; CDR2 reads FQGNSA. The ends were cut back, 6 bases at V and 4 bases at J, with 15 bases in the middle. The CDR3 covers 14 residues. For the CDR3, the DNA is TGTGCCAGCAGGCGAGAGGGTGGTGCCACTGAAGCTTTCTTT. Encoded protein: CASRREGGATEAFF.

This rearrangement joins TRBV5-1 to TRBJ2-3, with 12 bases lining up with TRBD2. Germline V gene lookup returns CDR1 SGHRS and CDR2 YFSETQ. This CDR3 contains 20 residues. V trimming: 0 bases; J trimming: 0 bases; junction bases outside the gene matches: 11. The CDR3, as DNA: TGCGCCAGCAGCTTGGTGGCGACTAGCGGGAGCAGGACTAGCACAGATACGCAGTATTTT. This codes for CASSLVATSGSRTSTDTQYF. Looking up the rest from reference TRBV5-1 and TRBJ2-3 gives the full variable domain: KAGVTQTPRYLIKTRGQQVTLSCSPISGHRSVSWYQQTPGQGLQFLFEYFSETQRNKGNFPGRFSGRQFSNSRSEMNVSTLELGDSALYLCASSLVATSGSRTSTDTQYFGPGTRLTVL.

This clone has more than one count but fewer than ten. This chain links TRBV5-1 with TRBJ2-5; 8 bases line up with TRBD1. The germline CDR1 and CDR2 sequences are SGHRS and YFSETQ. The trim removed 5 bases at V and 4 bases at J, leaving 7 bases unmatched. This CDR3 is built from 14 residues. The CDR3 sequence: CASRSQGARETQYF. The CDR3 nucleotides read TGCGCCAGCAGGTCTCAGGGGGCTCGAGAGACCCAGTACTTC. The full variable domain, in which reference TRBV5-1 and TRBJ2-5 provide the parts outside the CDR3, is KAGVTQTPRYLIKTRGQQVTLSCSPISGHRSVSWYQQTPGQGLQFLFEYFSETQRNKGNFPGRFSGRQFSNSRSEMNVSTLELGDSALYLCASRSQGARETQYFGPGTRLLVL.

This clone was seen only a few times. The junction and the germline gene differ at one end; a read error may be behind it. The CDR3 DNA is TGCGCCAGCAGCCCAGACCCGCAGACGGAGACCCAGTACTTC. Protein sequence: CASSPDPQTETQYF. V and J are TRBV5-4 and TRBJ2-5; D gene uncertain. The CDR3 extends over 14 amino acids. The V gene's germline CDR1 is SGHNT and CDR2 YYREEE (reference sequence).

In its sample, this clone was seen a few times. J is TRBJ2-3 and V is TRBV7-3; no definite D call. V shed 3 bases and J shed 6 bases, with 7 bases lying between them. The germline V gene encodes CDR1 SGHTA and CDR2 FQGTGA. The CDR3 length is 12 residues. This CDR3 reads CASSLNRDTQYF. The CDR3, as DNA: TGTGCCAGCAGCTTGAATAGGGATACGCAGTATTTT.